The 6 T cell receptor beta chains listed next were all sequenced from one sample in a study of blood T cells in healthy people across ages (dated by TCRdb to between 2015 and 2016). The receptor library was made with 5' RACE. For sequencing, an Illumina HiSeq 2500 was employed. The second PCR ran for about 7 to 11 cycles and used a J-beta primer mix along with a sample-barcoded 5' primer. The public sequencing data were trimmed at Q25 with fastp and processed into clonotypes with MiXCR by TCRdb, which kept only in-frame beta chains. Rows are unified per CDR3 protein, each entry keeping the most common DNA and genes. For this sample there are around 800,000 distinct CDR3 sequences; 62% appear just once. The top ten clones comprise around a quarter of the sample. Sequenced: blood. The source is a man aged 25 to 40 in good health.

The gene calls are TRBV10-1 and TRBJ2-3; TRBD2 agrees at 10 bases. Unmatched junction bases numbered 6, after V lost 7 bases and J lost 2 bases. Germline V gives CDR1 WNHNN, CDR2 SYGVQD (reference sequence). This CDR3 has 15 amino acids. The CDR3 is CASKFGTSVTDTQYF. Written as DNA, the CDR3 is TGCGCCAGCAAATTCGGGACTAGCGTCACAGATACGCAGTATTTT.

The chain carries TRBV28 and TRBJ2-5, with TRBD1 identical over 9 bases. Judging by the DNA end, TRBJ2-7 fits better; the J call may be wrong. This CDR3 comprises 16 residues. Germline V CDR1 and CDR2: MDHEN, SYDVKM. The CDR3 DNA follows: TGTGCCAGCAGCCGAGACAGGGGGACCTCCTCCTACGAGCAGTACTTC. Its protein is CASSRDRGTSSYEQYF.

The CDR3 reads CASSPSVGDAYTEAFF. The CDR3 nucleotides read TGTGCCAGCAGCCCTTCGGTGGGCGACGCGTACACTGAAGCTTTCTTT. This rearrangement joins TRBV7-2 to TRBJ1-1; D gene ambiguous. Germline CDR1 and CDR2: SGHTA and FQGNSA. This CDR3 has 16 residues. V lost 5 bases and J 3 bases, leaving 19 bases between the germline ends.

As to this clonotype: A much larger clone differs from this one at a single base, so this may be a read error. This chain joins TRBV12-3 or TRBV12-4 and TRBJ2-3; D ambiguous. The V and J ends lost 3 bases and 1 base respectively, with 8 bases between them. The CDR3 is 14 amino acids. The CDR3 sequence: CASSFWGGTDTQYF. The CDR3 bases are TGTGCCAGCAGTTTTTGGGGTGGCACAGATACGCAGTATTTT.

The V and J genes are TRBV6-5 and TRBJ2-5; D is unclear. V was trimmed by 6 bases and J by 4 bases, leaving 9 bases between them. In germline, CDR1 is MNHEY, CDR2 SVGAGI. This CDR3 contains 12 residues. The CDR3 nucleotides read TGTGCCAGCAGGGGTTGGGGAGAGACCCAGTACTTC. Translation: CASRGWGETQYF.

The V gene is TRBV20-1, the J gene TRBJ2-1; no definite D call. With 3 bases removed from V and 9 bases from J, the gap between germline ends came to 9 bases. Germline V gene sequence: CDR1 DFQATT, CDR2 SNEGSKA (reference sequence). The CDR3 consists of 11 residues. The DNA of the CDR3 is TGCAGTGCTAGTCAAAGGGTTGAGCAGTTCTTC. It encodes CSASQRVEQFF.